This T cell receptor (beta chain) emerged from a study of blood T cell repertoires in COVID-19. Study-wide context: The study drew acute and convalescent COVID-19 samples from the United States, Italy and Spain. In each case, the material was cDNA or gDNA derived from T cells, B-cell-depleted T cells, or PBMCs.

TCRdb's copy holds only in-frame clones and misses some; the assay was immunoSEQ multiplex PCR. The data show about 120,000 clones, about four fifths seen once. This CDR3 has 17 residues. The TCR originated in a man aged 35 to 55 with active or convalescent COVID-19. Material: peripheral blood. V usage is TRBV7-5 and J usage is TRBJ1-5; the table calls TRBD1, which could not be checked here. TRBV7-5 is marked as a pseudogene. The CDR3 sequence: CVRSLVRTVGCNQPQHF. The CDR3 coding sequence is TGTGTCAGAAGCTTAGTCCGGACAGTAGGTTGCAATCAGCCCCAGCATTTT.